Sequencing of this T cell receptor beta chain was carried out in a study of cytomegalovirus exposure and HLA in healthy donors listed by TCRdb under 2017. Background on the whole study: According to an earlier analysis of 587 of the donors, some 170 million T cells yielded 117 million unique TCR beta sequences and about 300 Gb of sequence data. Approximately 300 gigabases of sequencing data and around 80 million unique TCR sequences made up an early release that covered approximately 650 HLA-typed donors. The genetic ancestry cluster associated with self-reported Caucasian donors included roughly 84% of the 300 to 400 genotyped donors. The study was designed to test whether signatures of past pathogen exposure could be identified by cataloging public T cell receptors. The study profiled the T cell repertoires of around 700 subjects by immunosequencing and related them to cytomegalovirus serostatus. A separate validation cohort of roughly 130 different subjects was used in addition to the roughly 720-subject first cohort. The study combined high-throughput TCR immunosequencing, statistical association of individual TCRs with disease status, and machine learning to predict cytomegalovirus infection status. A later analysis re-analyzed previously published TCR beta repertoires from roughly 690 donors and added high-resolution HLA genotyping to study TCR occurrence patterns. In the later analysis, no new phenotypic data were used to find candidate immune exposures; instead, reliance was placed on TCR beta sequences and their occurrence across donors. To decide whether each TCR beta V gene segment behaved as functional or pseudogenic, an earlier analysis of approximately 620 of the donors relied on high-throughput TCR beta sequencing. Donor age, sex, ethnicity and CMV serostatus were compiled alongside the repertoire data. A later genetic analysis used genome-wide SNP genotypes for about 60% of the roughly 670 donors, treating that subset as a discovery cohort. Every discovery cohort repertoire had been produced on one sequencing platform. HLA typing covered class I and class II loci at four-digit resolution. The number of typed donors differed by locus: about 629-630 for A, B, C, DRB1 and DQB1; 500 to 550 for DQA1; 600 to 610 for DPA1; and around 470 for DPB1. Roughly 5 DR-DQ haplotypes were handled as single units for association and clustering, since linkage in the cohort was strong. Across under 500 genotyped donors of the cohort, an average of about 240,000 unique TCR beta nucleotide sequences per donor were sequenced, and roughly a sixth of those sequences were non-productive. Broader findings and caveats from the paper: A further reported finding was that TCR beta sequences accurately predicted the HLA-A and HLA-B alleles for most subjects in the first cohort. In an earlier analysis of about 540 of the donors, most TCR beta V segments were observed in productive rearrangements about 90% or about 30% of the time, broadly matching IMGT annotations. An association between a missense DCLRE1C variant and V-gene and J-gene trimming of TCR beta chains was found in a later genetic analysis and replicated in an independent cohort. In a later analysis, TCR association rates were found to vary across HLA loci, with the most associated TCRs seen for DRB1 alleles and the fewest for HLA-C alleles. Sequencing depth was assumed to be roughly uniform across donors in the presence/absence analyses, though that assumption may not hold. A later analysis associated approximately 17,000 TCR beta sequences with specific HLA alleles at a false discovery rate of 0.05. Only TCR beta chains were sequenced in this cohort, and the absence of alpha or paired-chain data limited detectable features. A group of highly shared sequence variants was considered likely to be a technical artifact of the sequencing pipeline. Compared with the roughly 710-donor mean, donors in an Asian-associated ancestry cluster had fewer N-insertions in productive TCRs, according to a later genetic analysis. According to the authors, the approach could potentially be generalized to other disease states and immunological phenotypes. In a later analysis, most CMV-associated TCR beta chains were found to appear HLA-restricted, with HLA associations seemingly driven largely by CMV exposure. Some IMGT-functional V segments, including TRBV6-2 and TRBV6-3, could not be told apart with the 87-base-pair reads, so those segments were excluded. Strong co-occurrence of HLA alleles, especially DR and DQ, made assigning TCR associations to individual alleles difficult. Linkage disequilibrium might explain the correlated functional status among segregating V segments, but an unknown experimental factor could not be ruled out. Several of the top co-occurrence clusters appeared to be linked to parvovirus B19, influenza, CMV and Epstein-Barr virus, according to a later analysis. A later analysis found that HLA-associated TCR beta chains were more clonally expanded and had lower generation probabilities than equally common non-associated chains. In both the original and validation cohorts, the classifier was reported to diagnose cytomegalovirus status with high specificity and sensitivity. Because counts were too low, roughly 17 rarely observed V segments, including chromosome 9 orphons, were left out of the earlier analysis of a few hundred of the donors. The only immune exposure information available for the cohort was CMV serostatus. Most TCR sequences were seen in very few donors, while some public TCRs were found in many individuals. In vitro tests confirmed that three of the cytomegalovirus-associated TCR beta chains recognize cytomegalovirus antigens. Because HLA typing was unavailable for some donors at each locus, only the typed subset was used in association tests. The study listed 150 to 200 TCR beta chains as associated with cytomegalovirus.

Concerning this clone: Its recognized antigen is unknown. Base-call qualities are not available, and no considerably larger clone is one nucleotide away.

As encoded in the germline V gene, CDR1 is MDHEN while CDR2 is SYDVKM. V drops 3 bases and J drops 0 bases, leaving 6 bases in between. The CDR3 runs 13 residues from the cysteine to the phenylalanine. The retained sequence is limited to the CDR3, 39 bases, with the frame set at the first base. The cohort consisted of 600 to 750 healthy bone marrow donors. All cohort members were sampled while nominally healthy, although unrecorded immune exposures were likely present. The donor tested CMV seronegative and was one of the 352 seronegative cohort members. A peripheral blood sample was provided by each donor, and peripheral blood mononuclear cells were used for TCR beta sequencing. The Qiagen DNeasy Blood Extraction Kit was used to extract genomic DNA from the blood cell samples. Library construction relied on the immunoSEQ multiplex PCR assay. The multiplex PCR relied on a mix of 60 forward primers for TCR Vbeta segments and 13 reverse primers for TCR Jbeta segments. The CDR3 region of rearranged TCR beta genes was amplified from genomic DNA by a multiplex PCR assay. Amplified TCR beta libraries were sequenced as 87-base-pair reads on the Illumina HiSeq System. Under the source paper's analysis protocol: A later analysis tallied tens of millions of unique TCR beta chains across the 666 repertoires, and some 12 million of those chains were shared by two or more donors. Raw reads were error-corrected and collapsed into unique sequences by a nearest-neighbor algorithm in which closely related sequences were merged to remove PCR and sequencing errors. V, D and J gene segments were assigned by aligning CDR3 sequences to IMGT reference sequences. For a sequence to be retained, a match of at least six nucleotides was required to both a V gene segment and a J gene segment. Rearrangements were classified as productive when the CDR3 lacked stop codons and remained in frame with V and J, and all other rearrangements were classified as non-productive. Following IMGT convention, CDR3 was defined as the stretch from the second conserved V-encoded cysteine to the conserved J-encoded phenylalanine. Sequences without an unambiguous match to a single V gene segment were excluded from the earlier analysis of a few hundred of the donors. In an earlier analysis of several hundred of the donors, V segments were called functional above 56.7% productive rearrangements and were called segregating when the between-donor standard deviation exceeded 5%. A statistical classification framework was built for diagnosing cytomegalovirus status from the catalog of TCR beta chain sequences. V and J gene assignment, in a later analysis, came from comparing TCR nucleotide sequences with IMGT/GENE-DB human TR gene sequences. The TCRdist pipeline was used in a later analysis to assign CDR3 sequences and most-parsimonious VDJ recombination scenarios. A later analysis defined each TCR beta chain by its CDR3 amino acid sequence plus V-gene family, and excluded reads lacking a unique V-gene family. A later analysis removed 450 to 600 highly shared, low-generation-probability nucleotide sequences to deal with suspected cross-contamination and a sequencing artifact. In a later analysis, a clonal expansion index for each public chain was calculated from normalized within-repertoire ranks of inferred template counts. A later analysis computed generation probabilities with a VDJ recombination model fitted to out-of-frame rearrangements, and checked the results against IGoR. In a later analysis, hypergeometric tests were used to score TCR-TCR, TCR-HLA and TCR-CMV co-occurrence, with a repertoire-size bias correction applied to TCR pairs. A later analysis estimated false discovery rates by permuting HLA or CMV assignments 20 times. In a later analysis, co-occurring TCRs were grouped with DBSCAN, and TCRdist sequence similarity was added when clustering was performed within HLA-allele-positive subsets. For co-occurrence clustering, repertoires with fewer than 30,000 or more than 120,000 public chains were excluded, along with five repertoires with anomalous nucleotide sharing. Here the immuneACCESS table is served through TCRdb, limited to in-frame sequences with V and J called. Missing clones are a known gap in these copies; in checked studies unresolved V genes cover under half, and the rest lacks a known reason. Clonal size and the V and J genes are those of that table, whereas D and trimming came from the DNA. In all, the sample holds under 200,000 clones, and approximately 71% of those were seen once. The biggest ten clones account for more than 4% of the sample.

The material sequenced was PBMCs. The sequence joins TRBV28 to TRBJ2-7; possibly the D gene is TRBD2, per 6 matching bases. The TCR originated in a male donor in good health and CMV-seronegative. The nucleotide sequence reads TGTGCCAGCAGTTTGGAGGGCTCCTACGAGCAGTACTTC. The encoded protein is CASSLEGSYEQYF. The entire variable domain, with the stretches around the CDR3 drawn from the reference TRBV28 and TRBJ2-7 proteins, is DVKVTQSSRYLVKRTGEKVFLECVQDMDHENMFWYRQDPGLGLRLIYFSYDVKMKEKGDIPEGYSVSREKKERFSLILESASTNQTSMYLCASSLEGSYEQYFGPGTRLTVT.